Below are 2 T cell receptor beta chains sequenced from a single sample in a study of blood T cell repertoires in COVID-19. Sequenced by immunoSEQ multiplex PCR; TCRdb stores in-frame clones only, minus some. This sample has around 250,000 clones, with roughly 89% found just once. Sequenced input: peripheral blood. The receptors shown here come from a woman between 40 and 55 years old who had recovered from COVID-19.

The gene calls are TRBV5-5 and TRBJ2-7, with D uncertain. The length of the CDR3 is 12 residues. Trimming left V 3 bases short and J 2 bases short, with 6 bases between. Germline CDR1 SGHKS, CDR2 YYEKEE (reference sequence). CDR3 nucleotide sequence: TGTGCCAGCAGCTCCGACACCTACGAGCAGTACTTC. Translated: CASSSDTYEQYF.

The chain joins TRBV28 to TRBJ2-7; D is ambiguous. CDR3 length: 11 amino acids. Germline values: CDR1 MDHEN, CDR2 SYDVKM. The germline V and J ends were trimmed by 5 bases and 4 bases, with 6 bases remaining between them. CDR3 nucleotide sequence: TGTGCCAGCAGTATTGTATACGAGCAGTACTTC. Protein: CASSIVYEQYF.